A selection of T cell receptor beta chains follows, all from one sample in a study of T cell responses to AZD1222 COVID-19 vaccine. Here immunoSEQ multiplex PCR was the method, and the copy in TCRdb shows in-frame clones only, minus some. Of about 170,000 clones listed, over 85% are singletons. The sample was peripheral blood, taken on day 0 of AZD1222 vaccination. Every receptor here comes from an adult in good health. The CDR3 runs from the conserved cysteine through the conserved F or W. The order of the fields is D gene, clone size, J gene, V gene, CDR3 protein, CDR3 DNA. The D gene is left open where the match is weak. Clone size is not always given. Where it is, it says once, few, many or a class for expanded clones.

. . TRBJ2-3 TRBV14 CASSQVGALTDTQYF TGTGCCAGCAGCCAAGTCGGAGCACTCACAGATACGCAGTATTTT
. . TRBJ1-1 TRBV12-3/TRBV12-4 CASSFPGSEAFF TGTGCCAGCAGTTTTCCAGGAAGTGAAGCTTTCTTT
. . TRBJ1-3 TRBV7-9 CASSPSRSSGNTIYF TGTGCCAGCAGCCCCTCGAGAAGCTCTGGAAACACCATATATTTT
. . TRBJ2-1 TRBV20-1 CSAIEGSYNEQFF TGCAGTGCTATTGAGGGCTCCTACAATGAGCAGTTCTTC
. . TRBJ1-2 TRBV27 CASSLLSQGGEYGYTF TGTGCCAGCAGTTTACTTTCACAGGGAGGGGAATATGGCTACACCTTC
. . TRBJ2-3 TRBV6-1 CASSASAGASTDTQYF TGTGCCAGCAGTGCGTCCGCGGGGGCTAGCACAGATACGCAGTATTTT
TRBD2 . TRBJ2-7 TRBV5-6 CASSPGLEEEQYF TGTGCCAGCAGCCCGGGACTAGAAGAAGAGCAGTACTTC
. . TRBJ1-3 TRBV27 CASSLSSGAGNTIYF TGTGCCAGCAGTTTATCCTCCGGGGCTGGAAACACCATATATTTT
. once TRBJ1-1 TRBV11-1 CASSLEEYTEAFF TGTGCCAGCAGCTTAGAGGAGTACACTGAAGCTTTCTTT
TRBD1 . TRBJ1-1 TRBV10-1 CASSARTGDEAFF TGCGCCAGCAGTGCCCGGACAGGGGATGAAGCTTTCTTT
. . TRBJ1-4 TRBV4-2 CASSQVKGRVSNEKLFF TGTGCCAGCAGCCAAGTTAAGGGCAGGGTGAGTAATGAAAAACTGTTTTTT
TRBD1 . TRBJ1-4 TRBV3-1/TRBV3-2 CASSPESGTVRSGELFF TGTGCCAGCAGCCCAGAGAGTGGGACAGTTCGTTCGGGGGAACTGTTTTTT
. . TRBJ1-4 TRBV6-1 CASSEGMGTFNEKLFF TGTGCCAGCAGTGAGGGGATGGGGACCTTTAATGAAAAACTGTTTTTT
. . TRBJ1-1 TRBV7-9 CASSSGVEAFF TGTGCCAGCAGCTCAGGGGTGGAGGCTTTCTTT
. . TRBJ2-7 TRBV4-1 CASSQGGSAAYEQYF TGCGCCAGCAGCCAAGGGGGGAGTGCGGCCTACGAGCAGTACTTC
. . TRBJ2-1 TRBV10-3 CAISDPDFRVGHNEQFF TGTGCCATCAGTGACCCCGATTTTAGGGTTGGGCACAATGAGCAGTTCTTC
TRBD1 . TRBJ1-2 TRBV29-1 CSVEQGLRGYTF TGCAGCGTTGAACAGGGTCTCAGGGGGTACACCTTC
. . TRBJ1-1 TRBV5-4 CASSLAGRLNTEAFF TGTGCCAGCAGCTTGGCGGGCCGATTGAACACTGAAGCTTTCTTT
TRBD2 . TRBJ2-1 TRBV2 CASKGLAGGVSSYNEQFF TGTGCCAGCAAGGGGCTAGCGGGAGGAGTTAGCTCCTACAATGAGCAGTTCTTC
TRBD2 . TRBJ2-7 TRBV9 CASSGLASTKSPYEQYF TGTGCCAGCAGTGGACTAGCGTCAACCAAGTCCCCCTACGAGCAGTACTTC
. . TRBJ1-5 TRBV19 CASRTSGIQPQHF TGTGCCAGTAGGACATCAGGGATTCAGCCCCAGCATTTT
. . TRBJ2-7 TRBV7-9 CASSLAMRSYEQYF TGTGCCAGCAGCTTAGCAATGAGGTCCTACGAGCAGTACTTC
TRBD2 . TRBJ2-3 TRBV30 CAWSVSRRTSGASTDTQYF TGTGCCTGGAGTGTATCCCGACGAACTAGCGGGGCCTCCACAGATACGCAGTATTTT
. once TRBJ1-5 TRBV19 CASTSLPGQPQHF TGTGCCAGTACGTCTCTACCGGGGCAGCCCCAGCATTTT
. . TRBJ1-2 TRBV6-1 CASSEAVLPNYGYTF TGTGCCAGCAGTGAAGCGGTCCTACCTAACTATGGCTACACCTTC
. . TRBJ1-6 TRBV12-5 CASGSPSDSYNSPLHF TGTGCTAGTGGCTCCCCGTCCGATTCCTATAATTCACCCCTCCACTTT
. . TRBJ2-1 TRBV11-2 CASSLGGHEQFF TGTGCCAGCAGCTTGGGCGGACATGAGCAGTTCTTC
. . TRBJ1-1 TRBV25-1 CASSRDTPESNTEAFF TGTGCCAGCAGTAGGGACACCCCAGAATCGAACACTGAAGCTTTCTTT
TRBD1 . TRBJ1-2 TRBV2 CASSEHIGQGYGYTF TGTGCCAGCAGTGAACACATCGGACAGGGATATGGCTACACCTTC
. . TRBJ1-5 TRBV6-5 CASSRDWYQPQHF TGTGCCAGCAGCCGGGACTGGTATCAGCCCCAGCATTTT
. . TRBJ1-1 TRBV27 CASKFRADGGEAFF TGTGCCAGCAAATTTAGGGCGGACGGGGGTGAAGCTTTCTTT
. . TRBJ1-1 TRBV11-2 CASSLDPSVNTEAFF TGTGCCAGCAGCTTAGACCCGTCGGTGAACACTGAAGCTTTCTTT
. . TRBJ2-1 TRBV7-9 CASSSLYDEQFF TGTGCCAGCAGCTCCCTTTACGACGAGCAGTTCTTC
. . TRBJ2-2 TRBV11-3 CASSLDSGGELFF TGTGCCAGCAGCTTAGATTCGGGCGGGGAGCTGTTTTTT
. . TRBJ2-7 TRBV18 CASSPLRGLDSYEQYF TGTGCCAGCTCACCGCTTAGAGGTTTAGACTCCTACGAGCAGTACTTC
. . TRBJ1-5 TRBV2 CASSIGGNSNQPQHF TGTGCCAGCAGTATAGGAGGGAATAGCAATCAGCCCCAGCATTTT
. . TRBJ2-7 TRBV11-2 CASSQELTYEQYF TGTGCCAGCAGCCAAGAGCTCACCTACGAGCAGTACTTC
TRBD2 . TRBJ2-3 TRBV30 CAWSVGSGRLHSTDTQYF TGTGCCTGGAGTGTTGGTAGCGGGAGACTTCATAGCACAGATACGCAGTATTTT
. . TRBJ1-4 TRBV3-1/TRBV3-2 CASSPTGSNEKLFF TGTGCCAGCAGCCCCACAGGTTCCAATGAAAAACTGTTTTTT
TRBD2 . TRBJ2-7 TRBV27 CASSLSRGLGTYEQYF TGTGCCAGCAGTTTATCGCGGGGGTTGGGAACCTACGAGCAGTACTTC
TRBD1 . TRBJ1-3 TRBV4-2 CASSQEQGAGNTIYF TGTGCCAGCAGCCAAGAACAGGGGGCTGGAAACACCATATATTTT
TRBD1 . TRBJ2-7 TRBV5-1 CASGEWTGGYEQYF TGCGCCAGCGGCGAGTGGACAGGGGGGTACGAGCAGTACTTC
TRBD1 . TRBJ2-7 TRBV27 CASSPNRGRVHEQYF TGTGCCAGCAGCCCAAACAGGGGGCGCGTCCACGAGCAGTACTTC
TRBD1 . TRBJ2-7 TRBV15 CATSRDRGSYEQYF TGTGCCACCAGCAGGGACAGGGGCTCCTACGAGCAGTACTTC
TRBD1 . TRBJ2-1 TRBV24-1 CATSDPRQGPSYNEQFF TGTGCCACCAGTGACCCCCGACAGGGCCCCTCCTACAATGAGCAGTTCTTC
. . TRBJ2-7 TRBV19 CASSILGGPGAYEQYF TGTGCCAGTAGTATACTGGGGGGACCAGGGGCCTACGAGCAGTACTTC
. once TRBJ1-1 TRBV5-4 CASSSAGVGNTEAFF TGTGCCAGCAGCTCTGCAGGGGTAGGGAACACTGAAGCTTTCTTT
. once TRBJ2-7 TRBV21-1 CASSKDDYRVRLYEQYF TGTGCCAGCAGCAAAGATGATTACAGGGTCCGCCTCTACGAGCAGTACTTC
. . TRBJ2-7 TRBV27 CASSLWGGGLYEQYF TGTGCCAGCAGTTTATGGGGAGGGGGACTCTACGAGCAGTACTTC
. . TRBJ2-1 TRBV7-8 CASSPWTATYNEQFF TGTGCCAGCAGCCCGTGGACAGCTACCTACAATGAGCAGTTCTTC
. . TRBJ1-2 TRBV20-1 CSANRAGYTF TGCAGTGCTAACAGGGCTGGCTACACCTTC
TRBD1 . TRBJ2-5 TRBV7-7 CASSLGQGARETQYF TGTGCCAGCAGCTTGGGACAGGGGGCACGGGAGACCCAGTACTTC
. few TRBJ2-7 TRBV2 CASSPNTVSSYEQYF TGTGCCAGCAGTCCTAATACGGTTAGCTCCTACGAGCAGTACTTC